Sequencing of this T cell receptor beta chain was carried out in a study of T cells in Graves' hyperthyroidism and ophthalmopathy. The TCR beta CDR3 regions underwent amplification using RNA transcripts as the source. The primer set for the first-round RT-PCR of the TCR CDR3 was HTBI. TCRdb fed the multiplex PCR reads into MiXCR, producing one record per CDR3 protein. The top ten hold around 7.7% of the sample, which has roughly 570,000 distinct CDR3 sequences, 46% seen once. Study conclusions and caveats: From stable hyperthyroidism, ophthalmopathy was set apart by a 13 V-J model.

As regards this clonotype: Its antigen remains unknown.

Exclusion of a patient resulted from uncontrolled infection, other autoimmune disease, pregnancy or lactation. Diagnostic decisions used clinical symptoms, serum thyroxine and TRAb, thyroid ultrasound and orbital computed tomography. CDR1 and CDR2 (germline): MNHEY, SVGAGI. Trimming at V came to 2 bases and at J to 10 bases, leaving 30 bases not matched to a gene. The length of the CDR3 is 21 residues. The receptor comes from a woman between 18 and 29 years old with Graves' hyperthyroidism. The chain carries TRBV6-5 and TRBJ2-7; the match to TRBD2 covers 9 bases. The sample consisted of peripheral blood or thyroid tissue (not recorded which). CDR3 residues: CASSYRPTTGGRALGVSEQYF. CDR3 DNA sequence: TGTGCCAGCAGTTACCGCCCGACAACTGGCGGGAGGGCCCTCGGAGTTTCGGAACAGTACTTC.